Here is one T cell receptor beta chain with its context. What it binds is not known. This entry belongs to a study of T cell repertoires in cytomegalovirus infection. Study details: HLA-C-restricted CMV epitopes, recently identified, and well-studied HLA-B-restricted ones were used by the study. CMV infection together with matching HLA type was indicated by public TCR beta signatures. Overall study results and limits: Carriers of CMV plus the relevant HLA were identified by cumulative public TCR beta family frequency. Across the ex vivo response, the dominant clonotypes were HLA-C-restricted CMV-specific TCR beta clonotypes.

Germline CDR1 is LNHNV and CDR2 is YYDKDF (reference sequence). The CDR3 spans 13 residues. Trimming stripped 1 base from V and 1 base from J, with 4 bases between. TCRdb reprocessed the reads with MiXCR, giving one entry per CDR3 protein. The sample records about 890,000 distinct CDR3 sequences, around 29% being singletons. The receptor's source is a human donor in good health (CMV status not recorded). Some clones in this sample may be carry-over from other donors' samples. This rearrangement joins TRBV15 to TRBJ1-1; no clear D gene. The sample was cultured CD8+ T cells from PBMCs, taken from culture after CMV antigen stimulation. CDR3 DNA sequence: TGTGCCACCAGCAGAGTCCGGAACACTGAAGCTTTCTTT. Protein sequence: CATSRVRNTEAFF.